This T cell receptor beta chain stems from a study of T cell changes during pregnancy in multiple sclerosis. Germline V gene lookup returns CDR1 MDHEN and CDR2 SYDVKM. Germline trimming cut 5 bases from V and 7 bases from J; bases unmatched to any gene: 12. The CDR3 runs 16 residues. Clones were sequenced by immunoSEQ multiplex PCR, and TCRdb holds only the in-frame ones, with some missing. The sample includes roughly 34,000 clones, more than 90% of them seen just once. Here the sequenced sample was CD4+ T cells from peripheral blood mononuclear cells, taken in the second trimester of pregnancy. This receptor was identified in a female donor in good health, enrolled as a control in a pregnancy study. This chain uses TRBV28 with TRBJ1-5; 9 positions match TRBD1. The DNA for the CDR3 is TGTGCCAGCAGTCCAAGACAGGGGGTCGGAGGGCAGCCCCAGCATTTT. It encodes CASSPRQGVGGQPQHF.